This T cell receptor beta chain was recorded in a study of shared clonotypes between healthy human individuals. Study-level background: Each donor contributed plates that comprised three CD4 naive, three CD4 memory, two CD8 naive and one CD8 memory.

About this clone itself: Its antigen is not known.

Among the donors, all were Caucasian adults who lived in Nashville, Tennessee. Clones were sequenced by immunoSEQ multiplex PCR, and TCRdb holds only the in-frame ones, with some missing. This sample has more than 900,000 clones; roughly 74% occur once, and the top ten carry 0.5% to 0.65%. The CDR3 is 12 amino acids. With V trimmed by 4 bases and J by 14 bases, 6 bases remained unmatched. The germline gives CDR1 SGHVS, CDR2 FQNEAQ. Study conclusions and caveats: Generally, naive subsets (rather than memory subsets) showed larger estimated richness.

The origin of this receptor is a man aged 18 to 29 in good health. Some clones in this sample may be carry-over from other donors' samples. Sequencing used memory CD4+ T cells from PBMCs. The subset was: CD45RA-negative fraction. This chain uses TRBV7-8 with TRBJ2-5; the match to TRBD2 covers 11 bases. The DNA of the CDR3 is TGTGCCAGCAGCTCACGGACTAGCGGGCCCTACTTC. This encodes CASSSRTSGPYF.